Below, 6 T cell receptor beta chains from the same sample are listed, as sequenced in a study of CD8 T cells in ankylosing spondylitis. Whole-study findings and limits: A TCR beta motif of 7 or 8 highly homologous variants appeared characteristic of ankylosing spondylitis blood.

Antigens of these TCRs are unknown. One entry per CDR3 protein, called by TCRdb with MiXCR from the 5' RACE reads. This sample has approximately 400,000 distinct CDR3 sequences; roughly 15% occur once, and the top ten carry approximately 1%. The sequenced material came from blood, either unsorted or a sorted T cell fraction (not recorded which). The receptors were gathered from a male donor with ankylosing spondylitis.

There are a few counts of this clonotype. V gene TRBV5-1 combines with J gene TRBJ1-2; D is perhaps TRBD1 (5 bases). The CDR3 covers 14 residues. With 6 bases removed from V and 4 bases from J, the gap between germline ends came to 16 bases. The V gene's germline CDR1 is SGHRS and CDR2 YFSETQ. The CDR3 protein is CASNPGGGVYGYTF. In DNA form, the CDR3 reads TGCGCCAGCAACCCTGGAGGAGGGGTCTATGGCTACACCTTC.

In this sample, this clonotype turned up a few times. The rearrangement links TRBV7-2 to TRBJ1-6; D is perhaps TRBD1 (5 bases). V lost 5 bases and J lost 6, with 14 bases in between. Per the germline V gene, CDR1 is SGHTA and CDR2 is FQGNSA. The CDR3 is made up of 15 amino acids. In DNA, the CDR3 is TGTGCCAGCAGCACCAACCGGGGCCTTAATTCACCCCTCCACTTT. Encoded protein: CASSTNRGLNSPLHF. Using reference TRBV7-2 and TRBJ1-6 for the parts outside the CDR3, the full variable domain is GAGVSQSPSNKVTEKGKDVELRCDPISGHTALYWYRQSLGQGLEFLIYFQGNSAPDKSGLPSDRFSAERTGGSVSTLTIQRTQQEDSAVYLCASSTNRGLNSPLHFGNGTRLTVT.

The chain joins TRBV24-1 to TRBJ2-1; maybe TRBD1 (5 bases). Per germline, CDR1 KGHDR and CDR2 SFDVKD. The CDR3 covers 16 residues. V was pared by 3 bases and J by 4 bases, with 15 bases between. CDR3 sequence reads: CATSDQGSPPYNEQFF. The CDR3 DNA reads TGTGCCACCAGTGATCAGGGATCACCGCCGTACAATGAGCAGTTCTTC.

This clonotype appeared many times. V and J are TRBV6-2 or TRBV6-3 and TRBJ1-2; 9 bases agree with TRBD1. CDR1 is MNHEY, CDR2 SVGEGT, per germline. After removal of 4 bases from V and 5 bases from J, the junction contained 11 bases not matched to a gene. The CDR3 extends over 16 amino acids. The chain's CDR3 is CASSSTRDRVLYGYTF. The CDR3 bases are TGTGCCAGCAGTTCAACCCGGGACAGGGTGTTATATGGCTACACCTTC.

This clonotype was detected only a few times. The CDR3 DNA is TGTGCCAGCAGCCCGGAGGGGGCCGGTGGCTACACCTTC. Its protein is CASSPEGAGGYTF. V is TRBV11-2 and J is TRBJ1-2; 7 bases are a match to TRBD1. This CDR3 comprises 13 residues. The V gene's germline CDR1 is SGHAT and CDR2 FQNNGV. V shed 5 bases and J 7 bases; nucleotides not matched to a gene: 7. The full variable domain, with the rest looked up from reference TRBV11-2 and TRBJ1-2, is EAGVAQSPRYKIIEKRQSVAFWCNPISGHATLYWYQQILGQGPKLLIQFQNNGVVDDSQLPKDRFSAERLKGVDSTLKIQPAKLEDSAVYLCASSPEGAGGYTFGSGTRLTVV.

This clonotype came up many times. The chain joins TRBV28 to TRBJ2-1; 10 bases align to TRBD2. This CDR3 has 20 residues. Unmatched junction bases numbered 16, after V lost 5 bases and J lost 0 bases. The V gene's germline CDR1 is MDHEN and CDR2 SYDVKM. CDR3 in DNA: TGTGCCAGCAGTAGAGGGGTCGGGCTAGCGGGGGCGAGCTCCTACAATGAGCAGTTCTTC. The encoded protein is CASSRGVGLAGASSYNEQFF. Full variable domain (outside the CDR3, taken from reference TRBV28 and TRBJ2-1): DVKVTQSSRYLVKRTGEKVFLECVQDMDHENMFWYRQDPGLGLRLIYFSYDVKMKEKGDIPEGYSVSREKKERFSLILESASTNQTSMYLCASSRGVGLAGASSYNEQFFGPGTRLTVL.